This T cell receptor beta chain was obtained from a study of a mutant IDH1 vaccine in newly diagnosed glioma. Overall study context: Patients were started on vaccination 4-6 weeks after radiotherapy alone, or with temozolomide cycles. Treated patients had a mean age of approximately 41 years and a sex split that was roughly 60% male and 37.5% female. Those enrolled had earlier been treated with radiotherapy, temozolomide, or both, mostly both.

The CDR3 runs 14 residues. CDR1 is SGHTA and CDR2 is FQGTGA in the germline V gene. V lost 2 bases to trimming and J lost 1 base; unmatched junction nucleotides: 0. Time point in this sample: week 35, safety follow-up. The vaccine gave 300 ug of a 20-mer mutant IDH1 peptide subcutaneously per dose. Profiled with immunoSEQ multiplex PCR; TCRdb holds only in-frame clones, not every one. The repertoire consists of fewer than 70,000 clones, with around 86% occurring once and the leading ten covering about 2%. Points on this clone: Antigen unknown.

This chain connects TRBV7-3 to TRBJ1-1, with 8 positions matching TRBD1. The receptor comes from a young man with glioma. This material consisted of PBMCs, taken from a glioma patient whose treatment included an IDH1 peptide vaccine. In nucleotides, the CDR3 is TGTGCCAGCAGCTTAGGGACAGGGAACACTGAAGCTTTCTTT. Translated, it gives CASSLGTGNTEAFF.